This is a list of T cell receptor beta chains from one sample in a study of cytomegalovirus exposure and HLA in healthy donors. Using immunoSEQ multiplex PCR, the repertoire was profiled, and TCRdb retains in-frame clones only, with some absent. This table has over 150,000 clones, roughly 78% appearing once. The sample comprised PBMCs. Receptors originate from a woman aged 45-65 years in good health and CMV-seropositive. Each CDR3 is given with its conserved first and last residue. D genes are given only for firm matches. Clone size is not always given. Where it is, it says once, few, many or a class for expanded clones.

j_gene	abundance	d_gene	v_gene	CDR3nt	CDR3aa
TRBJ1-5	-	-	TRBV7-9	TGTTCCAGCAGCTTAGGAGGGCAGCCCCAGCATTTT	CSSSLGGQPQHF
TRBJ1-1	-	TRBD1	TRBV5-1	TGCGCCAGCAGCTTGGCCGGCCAGGGGGCATGGAACACTGAAGCTTTCTTT	CASSLAGQGAWNTEAFF
TRBJ2-2	few	-	TRBV4-3	TGCGCCAGCAGCCCCTTCGAGGGCTACACCGGGGAGCTGTTTTTT	CASSPFEGYTGELFF
TRBJ2-2	-	TRBD1	TRBV5-4	TGTGCCAGCAGCCCCCGGGACAGGGTGAACACCGGGGAGCTGTTTTTT	CASSPRDRVNTGELFF
TRBJ1-6	few	-	TRBV7-2	TGTGCCAGCAGCTTTACAGCAGGGAATACGGCCCTCCACTTT	CASSFTAGNTALHF
TRBJ2-5	-	TRBD2	TRBV7-6	TGTGCCAGCAGCTTACGGGGGGGGCCCAGGACCCAGTACTTC	CASSLRGGPRTQYF
TRBJ2-1	few	-	TRBV14	TGTGCCAGCAGCCTCCTAGGGGGGGGCCGTGGCAATGAGCAGTTCTTC	CASSLLGGGRGNEQFF
TRBJ1-5	once	-	TRBV7-2	TGTGCCAGCAGCGCGGACAGTATCAATCAGCCCCAGCATTTT	CASSADSINQPQHF
TRBJ2-1	-	TRBD1	TRBV11-3	TGTGCCAGCAGTCTAGGGCAGGGCCAGGGGGAGTTCTTC	CASSLGQGQGEFF
TRBJ1-1	-	TRBD1	TRBV12-5	TGTGCTAGTGCTCCAAGGGGACAGGAGGGGTTGAGGACTGAAGCTTTCTTT	CASAPRGQEGLRTEAFF
TRBJ2-3	-	TRBD2	TRBV5-1	TGCGCCAGCAGCTCCGAAGGCAGCGGGGGGAATACGCAGTATTTT	CASSSEGSGGNTQYF
TRBJ2-4	few	TRBD1	TRBV7-2	TGTGCCAGCAGCCGAGGGACAGGGTTGAACATTCAGTACTTC	CASSRGTGLNIQYF
TRBJ2-7	-	-	TRBV5-4	TGTGCCAGCAGCTTGGGACAGGTGCCCCACGAGCAGTACTTC	CASSLGQVPHEQYF
TRBJ2-1	few	-	TRBV7-9	TGTGCCAGCGCTTCGACTAGTCTGGAGCAGTTCTTC	CASASTSLEQFF
TRBJ1-5	-	-	TRBV5-4	TGTGCCAGCAGCTCCCCGGGGCAGCCCCAGCATTTT	CASSSPGQPQHF
TRBJ2-5	-	-	TRBV7-2	TGTGCCAGCAGCTTAAACAGGAGAGAGACCCAGTACTTC	CASSLNRRETQYF
TRBJ2-5	-	TRBD2	TRBV9	TGTGCCAGCAGCGAGCCTAAGTCCGGGAGGGAGACCCAGTACTTC	CASSEPKSGRETQYF
TRBJ2-1	few	TRBD2	TRBV7-2	TGTGCCAGCAGCCCAGCGGGGGCCTCCTACAATGAGCAGTTCTTC	CASSPAGASYNEQFF
TRBJ1-2	-	TRBD1	TRBV6-6	TGTGCCAGGTCGACAGGGCAGTTGATTGGCTACACCTTC	CARSTGQLIGYTF
TRBJ2-1	-	TRBD2	TRBV19	TGTGCCAGTAGTGTCACTAGCGGGAGGACCCATGAGCAGTTCTTC	CASSVTSGRTHEQFF
TRBJ2-3	-	TRBD2	TRBV7-2	TGTGCCAGCAGCTTAGACGTAGCGGGAGTTACAGATACGCAGTATTTT	CASSLDVAGVTDTQYF
TRBJ1-1	-	-	TRBV5-1	TGCGCCAGCAGCTATGAACAGGGACCTGAAGCTTTCTTT	CASSYEQGPEAFF
TRBJ1-2	-	-	TRBV19	TGTGCCAGTAGTCCCGGACAGAGCTATGGCTACACCTTC	CASSPGQSYGYTF
TRBJ1-2	-	-	TRBV6-6	TGTGCCGCGAGTAGGGGTTCGGATGGCTACACCTTC	CAASRGSDGYTF
TRBJ1-1	once	-	TRBV29-1	TGCAGCGTTGCCTTGCGGGCTGAAGCTTTCTTT	CSVALRAEAFF
TRBJ1-6	once	-	TRBV7-3	TGTGCCAGCAGCCTCCAAGCATCGGGCTATAATTCACCCCTCCACTTT	CASSLQASGYNSPLHF
TRBJ2-1	once	TRBD2	TRBV5-1	TGCGCCAGCAGCCACCTAGCGGGAGGGAACAATGAGCAGTTCTTC	CASSHLAGGNNEQFF
TRBJ2-1	-	-	TRBV7-8	TGTGCCAGCAGCTACAGTTACCGGGACTTGACCCACAATGAGCAGTTCTTC	CASSYSYRDLTHNEQFF
TRBJ2-1	-	TRBD2	TRBV14	TGTGCCAGCAGCCAACTAGCGGGAGCTTACGATGAGCAGTTCTTC	CASSQLAGAYDEQFF
TRBJ1-2	-	TRBD1	TRBV6-1	TGTGCCAGCAGTTGGGACAGGAAAGGCTACACCTTC	CASSWDRKGYTF
TRBJ2-1	-	-	TRBV5-4	TGTGCCAGCAGCTCCCCCGGGAGCTCCTACAATGAGCAGTTCTTC	CASSSPGSSYNEQFF
TRBJ2-7	-	-	TRBV18	TGTGCCAGCTCACCGGTAACTCAGGGGACCTACGAGCAGTACTTC	CASSPVTQGTYEQYF
TRBJ2-5	-	TRBD2	TRBV7-7	TGTGCTAGCAGCGCTCCCCCGGGACTAGCCGGAGAGACCCAGTACTTC	CASSAPPGLAGETQYF
TRBJ2-7	-	-	TRBV7-2	TGTGCCAGCAGCTTAGGAGGCGGGGGCCGGTACGAGCAGTACTTC	CASSLGGGGRYEQYF
TRBJ2-2	-	TRBD1	TRBV29-1	TGCAGCGTCCAGGGGGCCGGGGAGCTGTTTTTT	CSVQGAGELFF
TRBJ1-1	-	-	TRBV10-1	TGCGCCAGCATCAGTAACGCTGAAGCTTTCTTT	CASISNAEAFF
TRBJ2-3	-	-	TRBV4-3	TGCGCCAGCAGCCATGACCCGAGACAGCCCACAGATACGCAGTATTTT	CASSHDPRQPTDTQYF
TRBJ2-3	once	TRBD2	TRBV27	TGTGCCAGCACCTCCATAGCGGGAGGACGGTTTAGCACAGATACGCAGTATTTT	CASTSIAGGRFSTDTQYF
TRBJ2-2	-	-	TRBV11-3	TGTGCCAGCAAGACTAACCGGGACACCGGGGAGCTGTTTTTT	CASKTNRDTGELFF
TRBJ1-3	few	TRBD1	TRBV7-9	TGTGCCAGCAGCTTAGCTAAGACAGGGCGCGGAAACACCATATATTTT	CASSLAKTGRGNTIYF
TRBJ1-1	-	-	TRBV7-2	TGTGCCAGCAGCCCCCAGGTGAACACTGAAGCTTTCTTT	CASSPQVNTEAFF
TRBJ1-1	-	-	TRBV7-3	TGTGCCAGCAGCTTAGGACAGAGGAACACTGAAGCTTTCTTT	CASSLGQRNTEAFF
TRBJ1-5	-	-	TRBV19	TGTGCCAGTAGTCCCCGAGGGAGCAATCAGCCCCAGCATTTT	CASSPRGSNQPQHF
TRBJ1-5	few	-	TRBV6-1	TGTGCCAGCAGTGAAAGGGGCTATAGCAATCAGCCCCAGCATTTT	CASSERGYSNQPQHF
TRBJ1-2	-	-	TRBV30	TGTGCCTGGAGTGTTAGTCACAACTATGGCTACACCTTC	CAWSVSHNYGYTF
TRBJ2-3	-	-	TRBV2	TGTGCCAGCAGTGACGGCGGGTCTAGCACAGATACGCAGTATTTT	CASSDGGSSTDTQYF
TRBJ2-7	-	TRBD2	TRBV9	TGTGCCAGCAGCCGAACTAGCGGAGGGCACTACGAGCAGTACTTC	CASSRTSGGHYEQYF
TRBJ1-4	-	-	TRBV18	TGTGCCAGCTCACCGGGCAGGGCCTATGAAAAACTGTTTTTT	CASSPGRAYEKLFF
TRBJ2-7	-	TRBD1	TRBV7-6	TGTGCCAGCAGCCGGGACAGGGGTCCTGGCGAGCAGTACTTC	CASSRDRGPGEQYF
TRBJ2-1	-	-	TRBV7-8	TGTGCCAGCAGCCCCCCACTAGGGAATGAGCAGTTCTTC	CASSPPLGNEQFF
TRBJ2-7	-	-	TRBV7-8	TGTGCCAGCAGCTTAAGTCCCTTTACCTTGGGGCGCTACGAGCAGTACTTC	CASSLSPFTLGRYEQYF